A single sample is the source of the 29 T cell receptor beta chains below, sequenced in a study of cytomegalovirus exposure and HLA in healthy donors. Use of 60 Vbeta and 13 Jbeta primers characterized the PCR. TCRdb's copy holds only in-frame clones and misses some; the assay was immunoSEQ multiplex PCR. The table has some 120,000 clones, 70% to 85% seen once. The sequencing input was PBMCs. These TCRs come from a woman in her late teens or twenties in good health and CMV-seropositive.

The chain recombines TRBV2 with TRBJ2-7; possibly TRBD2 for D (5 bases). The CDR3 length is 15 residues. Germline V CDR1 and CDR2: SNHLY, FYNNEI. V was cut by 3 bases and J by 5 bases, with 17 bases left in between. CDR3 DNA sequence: TGTGCCAGCAGTGATGAGGGTTTAATTCTCGACGAGCAGTACTTC. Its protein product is CASSDEGLILDEQYF.

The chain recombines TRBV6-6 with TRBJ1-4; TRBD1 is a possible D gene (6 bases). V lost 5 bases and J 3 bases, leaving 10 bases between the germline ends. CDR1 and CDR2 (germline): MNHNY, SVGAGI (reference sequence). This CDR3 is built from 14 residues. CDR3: CASSHREPNEKLFF. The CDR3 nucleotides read TGTGCCAGCAGTCACAGGGAGCCTAATGAAAAACTGTTTTTT.

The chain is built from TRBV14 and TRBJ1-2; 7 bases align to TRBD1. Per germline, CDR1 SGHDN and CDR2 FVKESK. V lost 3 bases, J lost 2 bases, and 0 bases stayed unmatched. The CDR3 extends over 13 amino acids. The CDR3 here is CASSQDRNYGYTF. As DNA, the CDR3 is TGTGCCAGCAGCCAGGACAGGAACTATGGCTACACCTTC.

In nucleotides, the CDR3 is TGTGCCACCAGAAGGGACAGGGCCACAGATACGCAGTATTTT. Translated, it gives CATRRDRATDTQYF. The chain is built from TRBV15 and TRBJ2-3; 9 bases map to TRBD1. This CDR3 comprises 14 residues. V trimming: 6 bases; J trimming: 2 bases; junction bases outside the gene matches: 3. Germline CDR1 reads LNHNV; CDR2 reads YYDKDF (reference sequence). Using reference TRBV15 and TRBJ2-3 for the parts outside the CDR3, the full variable domain is DAMVIQNPRYQVTQFGKPVTLSCSQTLNHNVMYWYQQKSSQAPKLLFHYYDKDFNNEADTPDNFQSRRPNTSFCFLDIRSPGLGDTAMYLCATRRDRATDTQYFGPGTRLTVL.

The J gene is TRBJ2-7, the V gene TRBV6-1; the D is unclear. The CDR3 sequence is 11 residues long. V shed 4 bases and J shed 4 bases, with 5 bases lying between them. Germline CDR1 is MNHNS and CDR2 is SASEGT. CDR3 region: CASSGQYEQYF. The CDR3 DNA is TGTGCCAGCAGTGGACAATACGAGCAGTACTTC.

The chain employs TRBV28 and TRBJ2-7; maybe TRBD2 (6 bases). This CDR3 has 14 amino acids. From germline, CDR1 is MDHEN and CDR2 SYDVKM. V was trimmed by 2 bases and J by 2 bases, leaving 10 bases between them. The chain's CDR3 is CASSLRDFPYEQYF. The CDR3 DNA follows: TGTGCCAGCAGTTTACGGGACTTCCCCTACGAGCAGTACTTC.

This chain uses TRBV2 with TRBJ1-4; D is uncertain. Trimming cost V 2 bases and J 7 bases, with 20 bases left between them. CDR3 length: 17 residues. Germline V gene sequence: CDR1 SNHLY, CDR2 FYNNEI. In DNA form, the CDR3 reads TGTGCCAGCAGTGAATCTACTCAGAGGTCTACCTTTGAAAAACTGTTTTTT. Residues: CASSESTQRSTFEKLFF.

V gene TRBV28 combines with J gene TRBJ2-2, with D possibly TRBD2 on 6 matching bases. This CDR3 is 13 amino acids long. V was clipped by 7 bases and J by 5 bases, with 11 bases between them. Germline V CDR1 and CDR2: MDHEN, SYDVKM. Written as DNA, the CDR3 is TGTGCCAGCATCGGGGGAAGGACCGGGGAGCTGTTTTTT. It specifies CASIGGRTGELFF.

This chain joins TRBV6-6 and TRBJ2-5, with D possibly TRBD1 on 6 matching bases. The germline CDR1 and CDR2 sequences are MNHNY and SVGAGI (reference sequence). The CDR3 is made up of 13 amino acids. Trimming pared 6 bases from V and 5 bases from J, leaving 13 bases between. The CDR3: CASRRQAGETQYF. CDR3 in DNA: TGTGCCAGCAGACGACAGGCCGGGGAGACCCAGTACTTC.

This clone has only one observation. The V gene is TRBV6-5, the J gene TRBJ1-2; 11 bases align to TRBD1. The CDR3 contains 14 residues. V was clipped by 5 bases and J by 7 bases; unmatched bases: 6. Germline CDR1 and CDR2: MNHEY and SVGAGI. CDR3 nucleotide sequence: TGTGCCAGCAGTCGGGGACAGGGGGACCGTGGCTACACCTTC. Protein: CASSRGQGDRGYTF.

CDR3 protein: CASSLGQLLRTDTQYF. CDR3 in DNA: TGTGCCAGCAGCTTGGGACAGCTTCTCCGCACAGATACGCAGTATTTT. V and J are TRBV13 and TRBJ2-3, with TRBD1 identical over 7 bases. The germline gives CDR1 PRHDT, CDR2 FYEKMQ (reference sequence). Trimming removed 3 bases from V and 1 base from J; junction bases left unmatched: 7. This CDR3 region has 16 residues.

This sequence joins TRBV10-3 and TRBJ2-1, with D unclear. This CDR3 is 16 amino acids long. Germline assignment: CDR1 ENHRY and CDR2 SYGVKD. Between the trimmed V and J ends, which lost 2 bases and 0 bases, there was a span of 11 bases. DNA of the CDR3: TGTGCCATCAGTGAGGGCAGGAAGAGCTCCTACAATGAGCAGTTCTTC. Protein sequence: CAISEGRKSSYNEQFF.

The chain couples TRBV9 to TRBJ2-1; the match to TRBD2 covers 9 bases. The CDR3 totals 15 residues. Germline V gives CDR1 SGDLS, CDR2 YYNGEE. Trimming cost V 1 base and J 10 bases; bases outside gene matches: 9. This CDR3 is CASSVSGGPRSEQFF. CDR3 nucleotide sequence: TGTGCCAGCAGCGTAAGCGGGGGGCCGCGGTCGGAGCAGTTCTTC.

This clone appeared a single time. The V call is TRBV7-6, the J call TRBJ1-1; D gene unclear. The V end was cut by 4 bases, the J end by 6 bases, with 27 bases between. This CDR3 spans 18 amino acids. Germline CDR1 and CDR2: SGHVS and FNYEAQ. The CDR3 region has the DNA TGTGCCAGCAGCTCCCTCGCCGAGGCCATCGATCAGTCGGCTGAAGCTTTCTTT. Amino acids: CASSSLAEAIDQSAEAFF.

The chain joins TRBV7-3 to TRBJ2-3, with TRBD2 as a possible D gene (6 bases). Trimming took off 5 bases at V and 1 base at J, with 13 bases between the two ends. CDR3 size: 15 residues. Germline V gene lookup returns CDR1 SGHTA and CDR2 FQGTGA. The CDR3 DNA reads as TGTGCCAGCAGCAGTCGGGACTCCCGCACAGATACGCAGTATTTT. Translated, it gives CASSSRDSRTDTQYF.

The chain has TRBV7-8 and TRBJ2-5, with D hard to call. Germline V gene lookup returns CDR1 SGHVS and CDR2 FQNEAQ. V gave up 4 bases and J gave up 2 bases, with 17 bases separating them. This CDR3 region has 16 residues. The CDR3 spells CASSYPLQVSQETQYF. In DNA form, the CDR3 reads TGTGCCAGCAGCTATCCTCTCCAGGTCAGTCAAGAGACCCAGTACTTC.

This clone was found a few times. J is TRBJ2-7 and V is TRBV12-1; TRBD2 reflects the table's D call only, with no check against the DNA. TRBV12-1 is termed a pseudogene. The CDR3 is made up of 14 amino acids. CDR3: CASSLTSGGYEQYF. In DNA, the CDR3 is TGTGCCAGCAGCTTGACTAGCGGGGGTTACGAGCAGTACTTC.

CDR3: CASNYGGAENEQFF. CDR3 bases: TGTGCCAGCAACTACGGGGGGGCTGAGAATGAGCAGTTCTTC. This rearrangement joins TRBV5-5 to TRBJ2-1; 8 bases are shared with TRBD2. The CDR3 runs to 14 residues. Per the germline V gene, CDR1 is SGHKS and CDR2 is YYEKEE (reference sequence). The V and J ends lost 6 bases and 7 bases, in that order; junction bases with no gene match: 9.

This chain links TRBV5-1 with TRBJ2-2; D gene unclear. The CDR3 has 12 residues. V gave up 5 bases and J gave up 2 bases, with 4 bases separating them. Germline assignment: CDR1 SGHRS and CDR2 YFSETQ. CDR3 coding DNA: TGCGCCAGCAGTCCAAACACCGGGGAGCTGTTTTTT. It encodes CASSPNTGELFF.

The chain's CDR3 is CASSLRDKNEKLFF. CDR3 sequence (DNA): TGCGCCAGCAGCTTGCGGGACAAGAATGAAAAACTGTTTTTT. The V call is TRBV5-1, the J call TRBJ1-4; a possible D gene is TRBD1 (6 bases). The CDR3 has 14 amino acids. Germline V CDR1 and CDR2: SGHRS, YFSETQ. With 1 base removed from V and 5 bases from J, the gap between germline ends came to 9 bases.

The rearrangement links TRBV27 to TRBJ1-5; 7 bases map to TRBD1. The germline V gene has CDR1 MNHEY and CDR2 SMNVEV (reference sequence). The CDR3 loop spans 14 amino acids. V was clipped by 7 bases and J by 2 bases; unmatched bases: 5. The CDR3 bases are TGTGCCAGCAAACTTACAGGGGGCAATCAGCCCCAGCATTTT. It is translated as CASKLTGGNQPQHF.

This CDR3 reads CASGDRGLGPEQFF. Here the CDR3 DNA reads TGTGCCAGCGGCGACAGGGGACTCGGTCCAGAGCAGTTCTTC. This chain connects TRBV7-9 to TRBJ2-1, with 8 bases identical to TRBD1. The CDR3 contains 14 residues. Losses at the gene ends were 8 bases for V and 10 bases for J; bases not matched to a gene: 13. Germline CDR1 and CDR2: SEHNR and FQNEAQ (reference sequence).

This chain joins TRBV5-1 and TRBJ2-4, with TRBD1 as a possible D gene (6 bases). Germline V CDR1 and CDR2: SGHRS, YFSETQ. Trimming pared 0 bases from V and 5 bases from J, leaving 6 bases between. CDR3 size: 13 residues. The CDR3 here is CASSLGTENIQYF. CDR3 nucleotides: TGCGCCAGCAGCTTGGGGACAGAAAACATTCAGTACTTC.

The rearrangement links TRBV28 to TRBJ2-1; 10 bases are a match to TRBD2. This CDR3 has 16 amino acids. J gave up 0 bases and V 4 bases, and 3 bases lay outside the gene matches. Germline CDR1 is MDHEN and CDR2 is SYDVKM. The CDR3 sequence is CASSSAGGPSYNEQFF. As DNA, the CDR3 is TGTGCCAGCAGTTCAGCGGGGGGGCCCTCCTACAATGAGCAGTTCTTC.

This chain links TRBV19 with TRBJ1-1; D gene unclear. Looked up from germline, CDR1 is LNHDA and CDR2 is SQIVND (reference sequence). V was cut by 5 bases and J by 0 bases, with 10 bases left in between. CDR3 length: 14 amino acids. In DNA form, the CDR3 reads TGTGCCAGTAGTCTTTCGACATTGAACACTGAAGCTTTCTTT. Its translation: CASSLSTLNTEAFF.

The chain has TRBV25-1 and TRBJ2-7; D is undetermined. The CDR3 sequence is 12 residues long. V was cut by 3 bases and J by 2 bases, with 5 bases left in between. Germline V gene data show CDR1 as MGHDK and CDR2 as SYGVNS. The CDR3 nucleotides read TGTGCCAGCAGTGATGGCACCTACGAGCAGTACTTC. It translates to CASSDGTYEQYF.

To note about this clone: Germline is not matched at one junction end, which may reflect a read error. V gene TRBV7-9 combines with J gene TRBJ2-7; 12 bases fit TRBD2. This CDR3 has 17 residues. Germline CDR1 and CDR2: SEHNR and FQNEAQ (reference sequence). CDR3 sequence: CSSSLLAGGIVSYEQYF. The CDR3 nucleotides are TGTTCCAGCAGCTTACTAGCGGGGGGTATTGTCTCCTACGAGCAGTACTTC. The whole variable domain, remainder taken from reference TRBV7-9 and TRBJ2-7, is DTGVSQNPRHKITKRGQNVTFRCDPISEHNRLYWYRQTLGQGPEFLTYFQNEAQLEKSRLLSDRFSAERPKGSFSTLEIQRTEQGDSAMYLCSSSLLAGGIVSYEQYFGPGTRLTVT.

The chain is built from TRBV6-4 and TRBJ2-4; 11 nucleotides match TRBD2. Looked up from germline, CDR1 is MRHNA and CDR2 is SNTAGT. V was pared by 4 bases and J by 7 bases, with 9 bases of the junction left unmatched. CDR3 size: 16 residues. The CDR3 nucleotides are TGTGCCAGCAGTGTCCGGTCTAGCGGGGGGTTTAACATTCAGTACTTC. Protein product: CASSVRSSGGFNIQYF.

The CDR3 DNA reads as TGTGCCAGCAGTGAACAGGGTATCGGCTACAATGAGCAGTTCTTC. Translating gives CASSEQGIGYNEQFF. V and J are TRBV6-4 and TRBJ2-1, with D possibly TRBD1 on 6 matching bases. Germline V lookup: CDR1 MRHNA, CDR2 SNTAGT. Trimming stripped 3 bases from V and 3 bases from J, with 12 bases between. The CDR3 extends over 15 amino acids.